There are many counts of the clone carrying this T cell receptor beta chain. The antigen remains undetermined. The TCR beta CDR3 regions underwent amplification using RNA transcripts as the source. The study used the HTBI primer set for a first-round RT-PCR of the TCR CDR3. TCRdb itself ran the multiplex PCR reads through MiXCR, one entry per CDR3 protein. The sample lists about half a million distinct CDR3 sequences; 20% to 25% were seen once. The sample belongs to a study of T cells in Graves' hyperthyroidism and ophthalmopathy. Overall study results and limits: The model foresaw ophthalmopathy a median around seven months prior to onset. A model of 13 V-J features distinguished ophthalmopathy from stable hyperthyroidism.

Researchers barred patients who had uncontrolled infection, other autoimmune disease, pregnancy or lactation. The receptor was derived from a woman in her sixties or seventies with Graves' ophthalmopathy. Specimen: blood.

The CDR3 DNA sequence: TGTGCCAGCAGTTTTACTGCCTATGGCTACACCTTC. Protein: CASSFTAYGYTF. The rearrangement uses TRBV12-3 or TRBV12-4 and TRBJ1-2; no reliable D call. V was clipped by 3 bases and J by 4 bases, with 6 bases between them. The CDR3 loop spans 12 amino acids.